One sample yielded the 22 T cell receptor beta chains listed below, sequenced in a study of CD4 T cells in relation to SARS-CoV-2 and coronaviruses (dated by TCRdb to the early 2020s). CD4+ T cells from unexposed donors were collected before the COVID-19 pandemic (2011-2018). Receptor libraries were prepared by the immunoSEQ multiplex PCR assay. The source is immuneACCESS, and TCRdb retained only in-frame sequences with V and J called. Part of the clones is not carried over; for the studies checked, unresolved V genes explain less than half of this, and the remainder is unexplained. The sample profile shows about 59,000 clones; roughly 89% of them were found once. Clones ranked in the top ten supply around 1.5% of the sample. The source material was memory CD4+ T cells from PBMCs. The cell subset or site label corresponds to: memory (non-naive) CD4+ T cells. The receptors derive from a human donor in good health.

The rearrangement links TRBV6-5 to TRBJ1-6; tentative D call: TRBD1 (6 bases). Germline V gene data show CDR1 as MNHEY and CDR2 as SVGAGI. V lost 7 bases, J lost 7 bases, and 17 bases lay in between. The CDR3 runs 15 residues. The CDR3, as DNA: TGTGCCAGCATATCACAGCGTAGGGGGAATTCACCCCTCCACTTT. It translates to CASISQRRGNSPLHF.

The chain recombines TRBV4-2 with TRBJ2-1; D perhaps matches TRBD2 (6 bases). This CDR3 is built from 16 residues. V lost 1 base, J lost 5 bases, and 15 bases lay in between. Germline V gene sequence: CDR1 LGHNA, CDR2 YNFKEQ. The CDR3 loop is CASSQAEGLRDNEQFF. The CDR3, as DNA: TGTGCCAGCAGCCAAGCGGAGGGACTTCGAGACAATGAGCAGTTCTTC.

This chain connects TRBV6-6 to TRBJ2-3, with D hard to call. The CDR3 covers 12 residues. CDR1 MNHNY and CDR2 SVGAGI come from the germline V gene (reference sequence). Trimming pared 8 bases from V and 0 bases from J, leaving 6 bases between. The CDR3 loop reads CASGPSTDTQYF. The CDR3 DNA sequence: TGTGCCAGCGGCCCTAGCACAGATACGCAGTATTTT.

This clone was observed a single time. This chain uses TRBV7-3 with TRBJ1-1; 7 nucleotides match TRBD1. The germline V gene encodes CDR1 SGHTA and CDR2 FQGTGA. Trimming removed 5 bases from V and 4 bases from J; junction bases left unmatched: 13. This CDR3 has 16 residues. The CDR3 coding sequence is TGTGCCAGCAGCCCCCAAGGACAGGCGGTAACCACTGAAGCTTTCTTT. Residues: CASSPQGQAVTTEAFF.

V is TRBV24-1 and J is TRBJ1-3, with D hard to call. V lost 12 bases and J 4 bases, leaving 15 bases between the germline ends. Germline V gives CDR1 KGHDR, CDR2 SFDVKD. The CDR3 consists of 13 residues. The CDR3 region has the DNA TGTGCCGCCGATTCTAGGGCGGGAAACACCATATATTTT. Its translation: CAADSRAGNTIYF.

V and J are TRBV6-5 and TRBJ1-1; possibly TRBD1 for D (6 bases). CDR3 length equals 14 residues. The V gene lost 4 bases and the J gene lost 6 bases, with 15 bases spanning the gap. Germline V gives CDR1 MNHEY, CDR2 SVGAGI. CDR3 residues: CASSSGDKLSEAFF. In nucleotides, the CDR3 is TGTGCCAGCAGTTCAGGGGATAAGCTATCTGAAGCTTTCTTT.

In this sample, this clone turned up a few times. The chain carries TRBV7-9 and TRBJ2-7; 16 bases agree with TRBD2. Per the germline V gene, CDR1 is SEHNR and CDR2 is FQNEAQ (reference sequence). This CDR3 has 15 residues. V shed 5 bases and J 5 bases; nucleotides not matched to a gene: 3. CDR3 sequence reads: CASSGGLAGGNEQYF. The CDR3 bases are TGTGCCAGCAGCGGGGGACTAGCGGGGGGGAACGAGCAGTACTTC.

This chain links TRBV28 with TRBJ1-5, with 8 positions matching TRBD1. V trimming: 3 bases; J trimming: 4 bases; junction bases outside the gene matches: 5. The CDR3 length is 15 residues. Germline values: CDR1 MDHEN, CDR2 SYDVKM. CDR3 loop: CASSLAGQENQPQHF. In nucleotides, the CDR3 is TGTGCCAGCAGTTTGGCGGGACAGGAAAATCAGCCCCAGCATTTT.

The rearrangement joins TRBV7-9 to TRBJ2-3, with D maybe TRBD1 (6 bases). Trimming stripped 4 bases from V and 4 bases from J, with 18 bases between. This CDR3 comprises 16 residues. Germline V gene sequence: CDR1 SEHNR, CDR2 FQNEAQ (reference sequence). The CDR3 protein is CASSYTGHGKSDTQYF. CDR3 nucleotide sequence: TGTGCCAGCAGCTATACGGGACACGGAAAGTCAGATACGCAGTATTTT.

This clone has just one count. J is TRBJ1-5 and V is TRBV19; D is possibly TRBD1 (6 bases). Trimming took off 4 bases at V and 0 bases at J, with 16 bases between the two ends. The CDR3 length is 17 residues. Germline CDR1 reads LNHDA; CDR2 reads SQIVND (reference sequence). This chain's CDR3 is CASSKGQNLLSNQPQHF. The CDR3 bases are TGTGCCAGTAGTAAAGGACAGAACCTACTTAGCAATCAGCCCCAGCATTTT. The variable domain in full, with the rest retrieved from reference TRBV19 and TRBJ1-5, is DGGITQSPKYLFRKEGQNVTLSCEQNLNHDAMYWYRQDPGQGLRLIYYSQIVNDFQKGDIAEGYSVSREKKESFPLTVTSAQKNPTAFYLCASSKGQNLLSNQPQHFGDGTRLSIL.

The chain couples TRBV4-1 to TRBJ1-2; tentative D call: TRBD1 (5 bases). This CDR3 has 16 residues. V dropped 3 bases and J dropped 8 bases, with 22 bases sitting between them. Germline loops: CDR1 MGHRA, CDR2 YSYEKL. This CDR3 reads CASSHFKGRTGDGYTF. The CDR3 DNA reads TGCGCCAGCAGCCACTTCAAGGGGCGGACCGGGGACGGCTACACCTTC.

This clone was found a few times. The chain recombines TRBV2 with TRBJ2-2, with 7 positions matching TRBD1. CDR3 length: 12 residues. Trimming removed 8 bases from V and 6 bases from J; junction bases left unmatched: 3. CDR1 and CDR2 (germline): SNHLY, FYNNEI. CDR3 nucleotide sequence: TGTGCCAGCGGACAGGTCCCCGGGGAGCTGTTTTTT. Encoded protein: CASGQVPGELFF.

This clone has just a few counts. The chain uses TRBV10-1 and TRBJ2-2; 8 bases are shared with TRBD2. The J segment lost 4 bases and the V segment lost 8 bases, leaving 6 bases of the junction unmatched. This CDR3 comprises 14 residues. CDR1 is WNHNN, CDR2 SYGVQD, per germline (reference sequence). In DNA, the CDR3 is TGCGCCAGCGGACGGACTAGCAGCACCGGGGAGCTGTTTTTT. Amino acid sequence: CASGRTSSTGELFF.

The rearrangement links TRBV7-3 to TRBJ1-1; TRBD1 is a possible D gene (6 bases). The germline gives CDR1 SGHTA, CDR2 FQGTGA. The CDR3 runs 13 residues. The germline V and J ends were trimmed by 5 bases and 1 base, with 8 bases remaining between them. The CDR3 bases are TGTGCCAGCAGCGTCAGGGGGAACACTGAAGCTTTCTTT. Translating it yields CASSVRGNTEAFF.

In its sample, this clone was seen a few times. The chain joins TRBV3-1 (or the pseudogene TRBV3-2) to TRBJ2-1; weak D call: TRBD2 (5 bases). Germline values: CDR1 LGHDT, CDR2 YNNKEL (reference sequence). The CDR3 extends over 17 amino acids. V was trimmed by 0 bases and J by 3 bases, leaving 15 bases between them. The CDR3, as DNA: TGTGCCAGCAGCCAAGATCGGTCTAGCACCATCTACAATGAGCAGTTCTTC. Translation gives CASSQDRSSTIYNEQFF.

This chain joins TRBV5-5 and TRBJ2-3; D ambiguous. V lost 6 bases and J 1 base, leaving 18 bases between the germline ends. Germline V gives CDR1 SGHKS, CDR2 YYEKEE (reference sequence). This CDR3 has 16 amino acids. The CDR3 protein is CASNQMPTQRTDTQYF. DNA for the CDR3: TGTGCCAGCAACCAGATGCCTACCCAACGCACAGATACGCAGTATTTT. The complete variable domain, with remaining parts taken from reference TRBV5-5 and TRBJ2-3, reads DAGVTQSPTHLIKTRGQQVTLRCSPISGHKSVSWYQQVLGQGPQFIFQYYEKEERGRGNFPDRFSARQFPNYSSELNVNALLLGDSALYLCASNQMPTQRTDTQYFGPGTRLTVL.

V and J are TRBV7-9 and TRBJ2-5, with TRBD1 as a possible D gene (5 bases). This CDR3 is built from 14 residues. Germline CDR1 and CDR2: SEHNR and FQNEAQ (reference sequence). V was pared by 1 base and J by 1 base, with 7 bases between. The CDR3 loop is CASSLDDSQETQYF. The CDR3 region has the DNA TGTGCCAGCAGCTTAGACGACAGCCAAGAGACCCAGTACTTC.

This clone has only one observation. Distinct nucleotide sequences in the sample also encode this CDR3. V and J are TRBV30 and TRBJ1-2; no firm D call. The CDR3 has 10 residues. Per germline, CDR1 GTSNPN and CDR2 SVGIG (reference sequence). V was clipped by 5 bases and J by 8 bases, with 9 bases between them. Here the CDR3 DNA reads TGTGCCTGGGGGGATCGCGGCTACACCTTC. Its protein product is CAWGDRGYTF.

A word on this clone: This sample also contains other DNA sequences that code for the same CDR3. This chain joins TRBV19 and TRBJ2-1; 14 bases agree with TRBD2. Germline CDR1 is LNHDA and CDR2 is SQIVND (reference sequence). V lost 5 bases, J lost 6 bases, and 3 bases stayed unmatched. This CDR3 has 15 amino acids. The CDR3 DNA sequence: TGTGCCAGTAGTGGACTAGCGGGAGGTCGCAATGAGCAGTTCTTC. It codes for CASSGLAGGRNEQFF.

The chain combines TRBV5-1 with TRBJ2-5, with TRBD1 matching 8 bases. The CDR3 is 15 amino acids. Germline lookup yields CDR1 SGHRS and CDR2 YFSETQ. Losses at the gene ends were 0 bases for V and 4 bases for J; bases not matched to a gene: 5. CDR3 protein: CASSLVRGLRETQYF. DNA for the CDR3: TGCGCCAGCAGCTTGGTCAGGGGGCTGCGAGAGACCCAGTACTTC.

The V call is TRBV19, the J call TRBJ2-1; D remains ambiguous. Trimming pared 7 bases from V and 3 bases from J, leaving 7 bases between. The CDR3 consists of 12 residues. CDR1 LNHDA and CDR2 SQIVND come from the germline V gene (reference sequence). As DNA, the CDR3 is TGTGCCAGTAAGGGCGGCTACAATGAGCAGTTCTTC. This encodes CASKGGYNEQFF.

The chain employs TRBV6-1 and TRBJ1-3; D uncertain. From germline, CDR1 is MNHNS and CDR2 SASEGT. The CDR3 totals 13 residues. V was clipped by 3 bases and J by 4 bases, with 7 bases between them. This chain's CDR3 is CASSEAGGNTIYF. The CDR3 nucleotides read TGTGCCAGCAGTGAGGCCGGAGGAAACACCATATATTTT.